The 18 T cell receptor beta chains below were found in one sample sequenced in a study of T cells in tuberculosis. Only in-frame clones appear in the TCRdb table, and some are missing; sequencing was by immunoSEQ multiplex PCR. The sample yields roughly 60,000 clones, about four fifths seen once. Cells were sorted from thawed PBMC rested overnight and stained with GMM-loaded CD1B tetramer, viability dye and anti-CD3. C32 glucose monomycolate from Rhodococcus equi was loaded onto the CD1B tetramers. The sequenced material came from CD1b-GMM tetramer-negative cells sorted from PBMCs. The origin of the receptors is an adult woman with latent tuberculosis.

The chain employs TRBV28 and TRBJ1-4; 9 bases fit TRBD1. The germline V gene has CDR1 MDHEN and CDR2 SYDVKM. The length of the CDR3 is 16 residues. The J segment lost 8 bases and the V segment lost 5 bases, leaving 12 bases of the junction unmatched. The CDR3 protein is CASSPAPGQGGEKLFF. For the CDR3, the DNA is TGTGCCAGCAGTCCGGCTCCGGGACAGGGAGGGGAAAAACTGTTTTTT. The full variable domain, its missing parts supplied by reference TRBV28 and TRBJ1-4, is DVKVTQSSRYLVKRTGEKVFLECVQDMDHENMFWYRQDPGLGLRLIYFSYDVKMKEKGDIPEGYSVSREKKERFSLILESASTNQTSMYLCASSPAPGQGGEKLFFGSGTQLSVL.

The gene calls are TRBV19 and TRBJ1-6, with 9 bases lining up with TRBD1. Germline assignment: CDR1 LNHDA and CDR2 SQIVND (reference sequence). Trimming took 5 bases from V and 10 from J; bases not matched to a gene: 3. CDR3 size: 13 residues. CDR3 sequence: CASSDRGYSPLHF. The CDR3 DNA is TGTGCCAGTAGTGACAGGGGGTACTCACCCCTCCACTTT.

The rearrangement uses TRBV6-5 and TRBJ1-5; D call uncertain. The CDR3 extends over 14 amino acids. Germline V CDR1 and CDR2: MNHEY, SVGAGI. Trimming left V 2 bases short and J 0 bases short, with 5 bases between. The CDR3 nucleotides are TGTGCCAGCAGTTACACAGATAGCAATCAGCCCCAGCATTTT. It specifies CASSYTDSNQPQHF.

The chain links TRBV15 to TRBJ2-2; 7 nucleotides align to TRBD1. This CDR3 comprises 15 residues. CDR1 is LNHNV, CDR2 YYDKDF, per germline (reference sequence). Germline trimming cut 0 bases from V and 4 bases from J; bases unmatched to any gene: 2. CDR3 protein: CATSRDRDSTGELFF. The CDR3 DNA reads TGTGCCACCAGCAGAGATCGGGACAGCACCGGGGAGCTGTTTTTT.

As for this clone: The sample carries other DNA sequences with the same CDR3. The chain has TRBV6-1 and TRBJ2-7, with D perhaps TRBD1 (6 bases). Germline V lookup: CDR1 MNHNS, CDR2 SASEGT. This CDR3 spans 16 amino acids. Trimming cost V 4 bases and J 2 bases, with 18 bases left between them. CDR3 amino acids: CASSAEAADSAYEQYF. The CDR3 bases are TGTGCCAGCAGTGCTGAGGCCGCGGACAGCGCCTACGAGCAGTACTTC.

Regarding this clone: The sample has other DNA sequences that encode this CDR3 too. The chain carries TRBV6-1 and TRBJ1-2; a weak D match, TRBD1 (5 bases). V was trimmed by 0 bases and J by 7 bases, leaving 12 bases between them. The CDR3 spans 14 residues. Germline CDR1 and CDR2: MNHNS and SASEGT. The CDR3 loop reads CASSEASGGGGYTF. The CDR3 region has the DNA TGTGCCAGCAGTGAAGCGTCTGGGGGAGGTGGCTACACCTTC.

The chain employs TRBV7-8 and TRBJ1-2, with D possibly being TRBD1 (6 bases). Germline V lookup: CDR1 SGHVS, CDR2 FQNEAQ. This CDR3 region has 14 residues. V lost 4 bases and J 1 base, leaving 10 bases between the germline ends. CDR3 loop: CASSSQGSNYGYTF. CDR3 DNA: TGTGCCAGCAGCTCACAGGGAAGTAACTATGGCTACACCTTC.

The chain joins TRBV5-5 to TRBJ1-2, with D tentatively TRBD1 (5 bases). Between the trimmed V and J ends, which lost 2 bases and 0 bases, there was a span of 14 bases. Germline CDR1 SGHKS, CDR2 YYEKEE (reference sequence). The CDR3 length is 16 residues. CDR3 amino acids: CASSLDLRGSNYGYTF. The CDR3 nucleotides read TGTGCCAGCAGCTTAGATCTAAGGGGCTCTAACTATGGCTACACCTTC.

V and J are TRBV15 and TRBJ1-1, with 9 bases that match TRBD1. The germline gives CDR1 LNHNV, CDR2 YYDKDF (reference sequence). With V trimmed by 0 bases and J by 2 bases, 7 bases remained unmatched. CDR3 length: 17 amino acids. This CDR3 reads CATSRDWGQGANTEAFF. DNA of the CDR3: TGTGCCACCAGCAGAGATTGGGGACAGGGCGCTAACACTGAAGCTTTCTTT.

The chain uses TRBV7-8 and TRBJ2-7, with 10 bases identical to TRBD2. CDR1 is SGHVS, CDR2 FQNEAQ, per germline. With V trimmed by 5 bases and J by 0 bases, 13 bases remained unmatched. The CDR3 length is 18 residues. The CDR3 loop is CASSLVGTSASPSYEQYF. The CDR3 DNA sequence: TGTGCCAGCAGCCTCGTGGGGACTAGCGCCAGCCCCTCCTACGAGCAGTACTTC.

The CDR3 nucleotides are TGTGCCTCTAGACTAGATCAAGAGACCCAGTACTTC. Amino acid sequence: CASRLDQETQYF. The J gene is TRBJ2-5, the V gene TRBV10-3; possible D gene TRBD2, 6 bases. V was shortened by 11 bases and J by 2 bases, with 12 bases between the two germline ends. The CDR3 is 12 residues long. The germline gives CDR1 ENHRY, CDR2 SYGVKD.

This clone was seen only a few times. This chain connects TRBV7-8 to TRBJ2-4; TRBD2 agrees at 16 bases. CDR1 and CDR2 from the germline V gene are SGHVS and FQNEAQ. This CDR3 is built from 19 residues. Germline trimming cut 4 bases from V and 0 bases from J; bases unmatched to any gene: 6. Here the CDR3 reads CASSSQGLAGGPAKNIQYF. As DNA, the CDR3 is TGTGCCAGCAGCTCACAGGGACTAGCGGGAGGGCCAGCCAAAAACATTCAGTACTTC.

V is TRBV5-6 and J is TRBJ2-7; a weak D match, TRBD2 (5 bases). Germline V gene data show CDR1 as SGHDT and CDR2 as YYEEEE. The CDR3 covers 14 residues. V was clipped by 2 bases and J by 1 base, with 10 bases between them. The CDR3 is CASSLRGESYEQYF. CDR3 DNA sequence: TGTGCCAGCAGCTTACGTGGGGAGTCCTACGAGCAGTACTTC.

This clone was recorded only once. The chain joins TRBV5-1 to TRBJ2-7, with 10 bases that match TRBD1. J was trimmed by 3 bases and V by 0 bases; bases with no gene match: 3. Germline V lookup: CDR1 SGHRS, CDR2 YFSETQ. This CDR3 has 15 residues. In DNA, the CDR3 is TGCGCCAGCAGCTTGGGGACAGGGGGAGGCTACGAGCAGTACTTC. It encodes CASSLGTGGGYEQYF.

V and J are TRBV7-9 and TRBJ2-2; D gene ambiguous. The CDR3 runs to 11 residues. CDR1 is SEHNR and CDR2 is FQNEAQ in the germline V gene (reference sequence). The V gene lost 3 bases and the J gene lost 8 bases, with 4 bases spanning the gap. DNA of the CDR3: TGTGCCAGCAGCTTTATGGGGGAGCTGTTTTTT. This encodes CASSFMGELFF.

The V gene is TRBV18, the J gene TRBJ2-2, with D perhaps TRBD2 (5 bases). CDR3 length: 16 amino acids. V lost 1 base to trimming and J lost 0 bases, with 9 bases between them. Germline V gene sequence: CDR1 KGHSH, CDR2 LQKENI. The CDR3 sequence is CASSPLRLTNTGELFF. The CDR3 DNA is TGTGCCAGCTCACCACTAAGACTAACGAACACCGGGGAGCTGTTTTTT.

This sequence joins TRBV7-9 and TRBJ1-1; a possible D gene is TRBD1 (6 bases). V lost 4 bases and J lost 0, with 9 bases in between. CDR3 length: 14 amino acids. Germline CDR1 reads SEHNR; CDR2 reads FQNEAQ (reference sequence). Here the CDR3 reads CASSSGDMNTEAFF. CDR3 in DNA: TGTGCCAGCAGCTCCGGGGACATGAACACTGAAGCTTTCTTT. Full variable domain (rest looked up from reference TRBV7-9 and TRBJ1-1): DTGVSQNPRHKITKRGQNVTFRCDPISEHNRLYWYRQTLGQGPEFLTYFQNEAQLEKSRLLSDRFSAERPKGSFSTLEIQRTEQGDSAMYLCASSSGDMNTEAFFGQGTRLTVV.

This rearrangement joins TRBV6-1 to TRBJ2-3, with 10 bases fitting TRBD1. Trimming cost V 5 bases and J 4 bases; bases outside gene matches: 6. This CDR3 has 15 amino acids. Looked up from germline, CDR1 is MNHNS and CDR2 is SASEGT. In nucleotides, the CDR3 is TGTGCCAGCAGTTCGGACAGGGGGAGGTCAGATACGCAGTATTTT. Its translation: CASSSDRGRSDTQYF.